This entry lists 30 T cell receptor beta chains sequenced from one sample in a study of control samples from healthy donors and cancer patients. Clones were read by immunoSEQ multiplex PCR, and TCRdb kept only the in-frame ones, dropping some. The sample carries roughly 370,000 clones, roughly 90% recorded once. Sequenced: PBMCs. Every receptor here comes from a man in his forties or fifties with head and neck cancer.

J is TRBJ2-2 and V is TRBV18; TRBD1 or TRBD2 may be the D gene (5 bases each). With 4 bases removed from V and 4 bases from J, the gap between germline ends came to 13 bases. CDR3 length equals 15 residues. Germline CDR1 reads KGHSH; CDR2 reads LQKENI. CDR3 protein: CASSRETEPTGELFF. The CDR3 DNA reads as TGTGCCAGCTCACGGGAGACAGAACCCACCGGGGAGCTGTTTTTT.

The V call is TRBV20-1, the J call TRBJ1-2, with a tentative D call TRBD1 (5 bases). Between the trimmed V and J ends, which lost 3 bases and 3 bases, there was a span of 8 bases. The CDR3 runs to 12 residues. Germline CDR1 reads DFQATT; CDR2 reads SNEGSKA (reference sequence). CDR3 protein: CSASSRDYGYTF. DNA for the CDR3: TGCAGTGCTAGTTCCAGGGACTATGGCTACACCTTC.

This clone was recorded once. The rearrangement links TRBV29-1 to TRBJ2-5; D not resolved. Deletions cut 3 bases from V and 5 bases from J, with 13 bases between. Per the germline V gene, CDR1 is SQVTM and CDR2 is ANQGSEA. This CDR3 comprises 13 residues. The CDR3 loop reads CSVDGQSAETQYF. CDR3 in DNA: TGCAGCGTTGATGGGCAGAGCGCCGAGACCCAGTACTTC.

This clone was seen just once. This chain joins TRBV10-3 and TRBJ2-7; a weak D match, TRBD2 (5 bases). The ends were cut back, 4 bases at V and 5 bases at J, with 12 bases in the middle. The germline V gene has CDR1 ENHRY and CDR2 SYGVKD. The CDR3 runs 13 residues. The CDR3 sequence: CAISALSADEQYF. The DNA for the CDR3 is TGTGCCATCAGTGCATTGTCAGCGGACGAGCAGTACTTC.

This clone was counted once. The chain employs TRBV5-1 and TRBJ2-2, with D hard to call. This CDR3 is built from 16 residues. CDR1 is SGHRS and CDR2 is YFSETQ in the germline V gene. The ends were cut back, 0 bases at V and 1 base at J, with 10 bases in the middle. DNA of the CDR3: TGCGCCAGCAGCTTGGGGGTAACGGGGAACACCGGGGAGCTGTTTTTT. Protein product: CASSLGVTGNTGELFF.

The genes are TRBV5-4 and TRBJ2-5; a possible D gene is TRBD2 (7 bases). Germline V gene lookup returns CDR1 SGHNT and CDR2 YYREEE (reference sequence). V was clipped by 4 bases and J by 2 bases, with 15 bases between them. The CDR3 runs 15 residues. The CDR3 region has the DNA TGTGCCAGCAGCGGGGGGCCGGGACTACAAGAGACCCAGTACTTC. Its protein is CASSGGPGLQETQYF.

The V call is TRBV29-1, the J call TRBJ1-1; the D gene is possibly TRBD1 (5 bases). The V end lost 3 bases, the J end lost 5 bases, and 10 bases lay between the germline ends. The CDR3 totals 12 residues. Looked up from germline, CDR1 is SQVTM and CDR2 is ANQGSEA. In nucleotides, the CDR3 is TGCAGCGTTGACGCCCAGGGTACTGAAGCTTTCTTT. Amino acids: CSVDAQGTEAFF.

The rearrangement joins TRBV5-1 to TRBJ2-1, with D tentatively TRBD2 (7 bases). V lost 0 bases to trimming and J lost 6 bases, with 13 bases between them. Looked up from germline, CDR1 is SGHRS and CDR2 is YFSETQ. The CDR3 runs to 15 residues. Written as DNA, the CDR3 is TGCGCCAGCAGCTTGGCGGGGGGCTGGGGCAATGAGCAGTTCTTC. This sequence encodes CASSLAGGWGNEQFF.

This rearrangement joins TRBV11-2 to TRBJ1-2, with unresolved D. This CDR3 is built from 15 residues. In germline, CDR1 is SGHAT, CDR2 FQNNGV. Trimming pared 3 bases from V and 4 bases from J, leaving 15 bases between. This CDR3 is CASSFGQPPLYGYTF. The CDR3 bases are TGTGCCAGCAGCTTTGGGCAGCCGCCCCTCTATGGCTACACCTTC.

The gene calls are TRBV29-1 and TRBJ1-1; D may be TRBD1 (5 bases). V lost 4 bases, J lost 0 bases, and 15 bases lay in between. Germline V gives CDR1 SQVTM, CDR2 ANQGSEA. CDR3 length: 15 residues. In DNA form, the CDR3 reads TGCAGCGTTGGGGGGTTGCGGGGATTGAACACTGAAGCTTTCTTT. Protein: CSVGGLRGLNTEAFF.

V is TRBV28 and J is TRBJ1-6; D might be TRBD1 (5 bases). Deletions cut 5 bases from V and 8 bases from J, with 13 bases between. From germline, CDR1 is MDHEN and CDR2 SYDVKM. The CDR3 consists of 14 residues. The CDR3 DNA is TGTGCCAGCAGTCCCCCATTGGGGCATTCACCCCTCCACTTT. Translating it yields CASSPPLGHSPLHF.

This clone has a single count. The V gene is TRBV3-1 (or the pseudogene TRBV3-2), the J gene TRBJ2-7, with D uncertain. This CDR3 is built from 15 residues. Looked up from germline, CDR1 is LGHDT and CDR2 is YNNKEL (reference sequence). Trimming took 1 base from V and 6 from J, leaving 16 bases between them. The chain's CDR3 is CASSQARSFTGEQYF. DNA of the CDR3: TGTGCCAGCAGCCAAGCCCGATCTTTCACCGGCGAGCAGTACTTC.

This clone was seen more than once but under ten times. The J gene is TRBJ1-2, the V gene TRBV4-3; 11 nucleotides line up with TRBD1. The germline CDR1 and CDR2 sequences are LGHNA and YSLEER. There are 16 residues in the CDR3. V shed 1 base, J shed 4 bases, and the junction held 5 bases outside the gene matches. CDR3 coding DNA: TGCGCCAGCAGCCAAGCGTCCGGGACAGGGGGCTATGGCTACACCTTC. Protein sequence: CASSQASGTGGYGYTF.

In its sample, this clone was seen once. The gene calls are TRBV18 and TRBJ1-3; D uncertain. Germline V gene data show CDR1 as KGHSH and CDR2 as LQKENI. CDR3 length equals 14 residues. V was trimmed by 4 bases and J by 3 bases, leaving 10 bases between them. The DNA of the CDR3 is TGTGCCAGCTCACTCGACTCAGGTGGAAACACCATATATTTT. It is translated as CASSLDSGGNTIYF.

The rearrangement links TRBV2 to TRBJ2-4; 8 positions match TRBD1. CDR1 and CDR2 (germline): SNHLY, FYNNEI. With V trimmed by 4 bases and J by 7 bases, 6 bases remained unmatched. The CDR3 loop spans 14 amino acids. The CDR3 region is CASSGGGQDNIQYF. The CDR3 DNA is TGTGCCAGCAGTGGTGGGGGACAGGATAACATTCAGTACTTC.

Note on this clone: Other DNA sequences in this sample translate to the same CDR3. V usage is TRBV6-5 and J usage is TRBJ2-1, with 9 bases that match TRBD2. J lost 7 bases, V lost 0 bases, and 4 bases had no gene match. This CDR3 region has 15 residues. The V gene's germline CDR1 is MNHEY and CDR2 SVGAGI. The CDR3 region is CASSYSSGRGNEQFF. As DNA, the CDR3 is TGTGCCAGCAGTTACTCTAGCGGGAGAGGAAATGAGCAGTTCTTC.

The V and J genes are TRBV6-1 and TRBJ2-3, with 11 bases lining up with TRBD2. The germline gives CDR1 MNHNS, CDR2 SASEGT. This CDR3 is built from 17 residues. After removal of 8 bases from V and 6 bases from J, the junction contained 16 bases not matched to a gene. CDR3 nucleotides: TGTGCCAGCCGTGGGCGGCTAGCGGGGGGCACGCAGGATACGCAGTATTTT. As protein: CASRGRLAGGTQDTQYF.

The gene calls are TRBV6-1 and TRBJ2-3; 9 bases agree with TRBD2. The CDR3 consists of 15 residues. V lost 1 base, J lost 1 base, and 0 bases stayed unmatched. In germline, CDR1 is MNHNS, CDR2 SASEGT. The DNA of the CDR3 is TGTGCCAGCAGTGAAGGGACTAGCGGCACAGATACGCAGTATTTT. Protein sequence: CASSEGTSGTDTQYF.

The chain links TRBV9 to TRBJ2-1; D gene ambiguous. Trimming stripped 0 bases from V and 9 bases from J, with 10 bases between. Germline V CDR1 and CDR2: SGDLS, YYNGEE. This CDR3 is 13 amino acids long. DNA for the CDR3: TGTGCCAGCAGCGTAGGGTCTAGTAGTGAGCAGTTCTTC. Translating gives CASSVGSSSEQFF.

The CDR3 nucleotides are TGTGCCAGCAGCCAATTGGGGGGATCGGGCGCCTACGAGCAGTACTTC. It specifies CASSQLGGSGAYEQYF. The chain recombines TRBV16 with TRBJ2-7; tentative D call: TRBD2 (6 bases). The CDR3 runs to 16 residues. Trimming took 1 base from V and 2 from J, leaving 15 bases between them. Per germline, CDR1 KGHSY and CDR2 FQNENV.

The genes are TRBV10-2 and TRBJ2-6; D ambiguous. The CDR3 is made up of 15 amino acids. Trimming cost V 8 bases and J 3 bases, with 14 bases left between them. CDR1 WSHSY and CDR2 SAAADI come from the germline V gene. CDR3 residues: CASLIGPYGANVLTF. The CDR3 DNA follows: TGCGCCAGCCTAATAGGGCCATATGGGGCCAACGTCCTGACTTTC.

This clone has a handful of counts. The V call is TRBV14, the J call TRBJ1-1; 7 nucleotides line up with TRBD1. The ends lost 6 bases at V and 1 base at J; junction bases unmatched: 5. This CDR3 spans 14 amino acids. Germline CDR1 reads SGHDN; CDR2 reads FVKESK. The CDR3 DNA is TGTGCCAGCAGACGGACAGGTACGAACACTGAAGCTTTCTTT. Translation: CASRRTGTNTEAFF.

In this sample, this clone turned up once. CDR3 amino acids: CASSLEGIGGYEQYF. The CDR3 coding sequence is TGTGCCAGCAGCTTAGAGGGAATCGGAGGCTACGAGCAGTACTTC. The V and J genes are TRBV7-8 and TRBJ2-7; maybe TRBD2 (5 bases). The germline V gene has CDR1 SGHVS and CDR2 FQNEAQ. V shed 1 base and J shed 3 bases, with 13 bases lying between them. This CDR3 comprises 15 residues.

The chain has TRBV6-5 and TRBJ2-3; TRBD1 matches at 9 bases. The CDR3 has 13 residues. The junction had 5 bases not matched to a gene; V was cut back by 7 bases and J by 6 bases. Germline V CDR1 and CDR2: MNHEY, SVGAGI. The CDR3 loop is CASTRQGEDTQYF. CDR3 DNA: TGTGCCAGCACCAGACAGGGGGAGGATACGCAGTATTTT.

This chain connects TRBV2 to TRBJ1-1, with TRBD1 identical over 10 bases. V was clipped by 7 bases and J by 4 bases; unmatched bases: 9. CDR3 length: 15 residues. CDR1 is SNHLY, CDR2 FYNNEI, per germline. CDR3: CASNSRDRGVTEAFF. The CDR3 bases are TGTGCCAGCAATTCCCGGGACAGGGGTGTCACTGAAGCTTTCTTT.

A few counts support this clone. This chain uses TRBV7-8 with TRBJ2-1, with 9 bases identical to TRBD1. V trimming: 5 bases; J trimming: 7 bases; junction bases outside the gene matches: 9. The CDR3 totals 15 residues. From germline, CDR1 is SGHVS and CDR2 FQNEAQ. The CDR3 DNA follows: TGTGCCAGCAGCCGGGACAGGGAAACTCAAAATGAGCAGTTCTTC. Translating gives CASSRDRETQNEQFF. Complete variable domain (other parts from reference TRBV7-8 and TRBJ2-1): GAGVSQSPRYKVAKRGQDVALRCDPISGHVSLFWYQQALGQGPEFLTYFQNEAQLDKSGLPSDRFFAERPEGSVSTLKIQRTQQEDSAVYLCASSRDRETQNEQFFGPGTRLTVL.

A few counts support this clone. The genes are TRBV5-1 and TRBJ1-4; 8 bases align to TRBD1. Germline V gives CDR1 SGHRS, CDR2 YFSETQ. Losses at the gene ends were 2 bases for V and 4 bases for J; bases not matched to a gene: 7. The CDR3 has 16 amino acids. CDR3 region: CASSFEGTGDNEKLFF. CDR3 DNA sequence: TGCGCCAGCAGCTTTGAGGGGACAGGCGATAATGAAAAACTGTTTTTT.

CDR3 nucleotide sequence: TGTGCCAGCAGCCGACGATCTCAGGGGAACACCGGGGAGCTGTTTTTT. This translates into CASSRRSQGNTGELFF. The chain carries TRBV25-1 and TRBJ2-2; D is possibly TRBD1 (5 bases). The V end lost 6 bases, the J end lost 1 base, and 15 bases lay between the germline ends. CDR3 length equals 16 residues. Germline V gene lookup returns CDR1 MGHDK and CDR2 SYGVNS.

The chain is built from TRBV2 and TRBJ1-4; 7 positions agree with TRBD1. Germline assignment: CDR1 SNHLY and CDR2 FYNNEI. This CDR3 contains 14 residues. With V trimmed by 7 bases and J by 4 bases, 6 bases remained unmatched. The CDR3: CASILRDSNEKLFF. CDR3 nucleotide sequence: TGTGCCAGCATTCTCCGGGACAGTAATGAAAAACTGTTTTTT.

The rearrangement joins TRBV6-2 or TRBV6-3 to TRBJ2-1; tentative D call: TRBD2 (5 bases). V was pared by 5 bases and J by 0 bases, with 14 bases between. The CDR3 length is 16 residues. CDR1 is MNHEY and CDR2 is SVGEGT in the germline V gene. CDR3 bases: TGTGCCAGCAGTCGACCTAGCCGTAGCTCCTACAATGAGCAGTTCTTC. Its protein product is CASSRPSRSSYNEQFF.